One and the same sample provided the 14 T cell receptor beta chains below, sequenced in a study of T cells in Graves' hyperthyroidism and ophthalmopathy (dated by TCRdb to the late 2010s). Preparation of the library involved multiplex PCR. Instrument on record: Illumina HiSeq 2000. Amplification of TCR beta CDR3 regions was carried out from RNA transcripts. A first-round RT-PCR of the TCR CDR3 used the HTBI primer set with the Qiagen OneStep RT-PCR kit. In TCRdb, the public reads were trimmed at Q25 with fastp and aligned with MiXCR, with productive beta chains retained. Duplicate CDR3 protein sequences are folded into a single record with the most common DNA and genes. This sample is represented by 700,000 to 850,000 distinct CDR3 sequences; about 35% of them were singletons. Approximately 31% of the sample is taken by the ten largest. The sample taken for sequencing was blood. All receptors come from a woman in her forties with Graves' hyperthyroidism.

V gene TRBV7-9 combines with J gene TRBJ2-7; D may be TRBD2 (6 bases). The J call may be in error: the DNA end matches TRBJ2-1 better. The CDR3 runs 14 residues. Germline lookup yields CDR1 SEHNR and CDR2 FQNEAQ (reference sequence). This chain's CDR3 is CASSFSGRHNEQFF. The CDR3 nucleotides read TGTGCCAGCAGCTTTAGTGGGAGGCACAATGAGCAGTTCTTC.

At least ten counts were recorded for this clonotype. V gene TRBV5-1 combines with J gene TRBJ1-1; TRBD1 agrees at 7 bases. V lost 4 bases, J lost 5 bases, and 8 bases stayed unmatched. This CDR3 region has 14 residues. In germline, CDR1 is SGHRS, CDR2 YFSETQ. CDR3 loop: CASSARQGKTEAFF. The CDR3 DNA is TGCGCCAGCAGCGCGAGACAGGGTAAAACTGAAGCTTTCTTT.

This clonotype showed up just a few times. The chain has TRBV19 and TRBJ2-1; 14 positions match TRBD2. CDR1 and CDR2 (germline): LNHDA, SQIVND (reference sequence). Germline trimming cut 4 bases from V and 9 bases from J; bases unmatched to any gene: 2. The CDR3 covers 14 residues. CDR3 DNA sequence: TGTGCCAGTAGTAGACTAGCGGGAGGGGGTGAGCAGTTCTTC. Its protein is CASSRLAGGGEQFF.

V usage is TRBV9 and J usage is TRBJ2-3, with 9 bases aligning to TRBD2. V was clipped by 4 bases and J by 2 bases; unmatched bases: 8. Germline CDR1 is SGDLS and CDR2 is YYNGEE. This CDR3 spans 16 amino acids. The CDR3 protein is CASSRGTSRTTDTQYF. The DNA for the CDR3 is TGTGCCAGCAGCCGAGGGACTAGCCGAACCACAGATACGCAGTATTTT.

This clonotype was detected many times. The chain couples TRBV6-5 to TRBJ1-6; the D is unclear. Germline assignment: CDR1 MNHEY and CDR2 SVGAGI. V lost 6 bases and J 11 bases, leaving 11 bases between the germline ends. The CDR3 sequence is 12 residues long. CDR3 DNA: TGTGCCAGCAGATTGACCCAGCCACCCCTCCACTTT. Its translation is CASRLTQPPLHF.

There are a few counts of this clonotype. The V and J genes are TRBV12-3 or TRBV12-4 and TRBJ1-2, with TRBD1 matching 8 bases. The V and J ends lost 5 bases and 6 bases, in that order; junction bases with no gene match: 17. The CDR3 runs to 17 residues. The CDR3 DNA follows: TGTGCCAGCAGTCCTACAAGCAGGGGGCGGTTGTTGGATGGCTACACCTTC. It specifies CASSPTSRGRLLDGYTF.

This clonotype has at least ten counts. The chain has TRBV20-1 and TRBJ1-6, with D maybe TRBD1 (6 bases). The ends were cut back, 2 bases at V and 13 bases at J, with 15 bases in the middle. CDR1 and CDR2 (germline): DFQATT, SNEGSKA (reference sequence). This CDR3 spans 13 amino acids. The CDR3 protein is CSARPGPGGPLHF. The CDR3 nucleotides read TGCAGTGCTAGACCTGGCCCGGGGGGCCCCCTCCACTTT.

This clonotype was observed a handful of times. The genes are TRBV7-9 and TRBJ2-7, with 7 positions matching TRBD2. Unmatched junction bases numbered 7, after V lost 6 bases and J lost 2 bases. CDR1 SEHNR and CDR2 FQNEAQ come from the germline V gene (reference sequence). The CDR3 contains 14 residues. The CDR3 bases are TGTGCCAGCAGTAGTGAGCGGGGAACCTACGAGCAGTACTTC. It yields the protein CASSSERGTYEQYF.

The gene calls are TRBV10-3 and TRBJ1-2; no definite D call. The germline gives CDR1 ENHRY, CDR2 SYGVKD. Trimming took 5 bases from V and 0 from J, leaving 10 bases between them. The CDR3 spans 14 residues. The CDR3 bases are TGTGCCATCAGTTACGGACGGCCTAACTATGGCTACACCTTC. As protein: CAISYGRPNYGYTF.

The CDR3 nucleotides read TGCAGCGTTAGGGAATTCGGCGGGGAGCTGTTTTTT. Encoded protein: CSVREFGGELFF. The chain employs TRBV29-1 and TRBJ2-2; D call uncertain. Germline V lookup: CDR1 SQVTM, CDR2 ANQGSEA. The CDR3 loop spans 12 amino acids. The ends were cut back, 5 bases at V and 7 bases at J, with 11 bases in the middle.

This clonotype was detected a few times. CDR3 DNA: TGTGCCAGCAGCCCCCCCTCGACAGGCCTTTCAAAGTATGGCTACACCTTC. Protein product: CASSPPSTGLSKYGYTF. This chain links TRBV7-2 with TRBJ1-2; D is possibly TRBD1 (6 bases). The V and J ends lost 5 bases and 5 bases respectively, with 24 bases between them. From germline, CDR1 is SGHTA and CDR2 FQGNSA. There are 17 residues in the CDR3. Complete variable domain (other parts from reference TRBV7-2 and TRBJ1-2): GAGVSQSPSNKVTEKGKDVELRCDPISGHTALYWYRQSLGQGLEFLIYFQGNSAPDKSGLPSDRFSAERTGGSVSTLTIQRTQQEDSAVYLCASSPPSTGLSKYGYTFGSGTRLTVV.

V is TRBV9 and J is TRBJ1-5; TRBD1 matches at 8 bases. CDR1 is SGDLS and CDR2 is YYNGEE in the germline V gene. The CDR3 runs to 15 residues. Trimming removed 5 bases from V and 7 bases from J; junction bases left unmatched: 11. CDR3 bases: TGTGCCAGCAGTTGGACGACAGGGGCGGGACAGCCCCAGCATTTT. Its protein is CASSWTTGAGQPQHF.

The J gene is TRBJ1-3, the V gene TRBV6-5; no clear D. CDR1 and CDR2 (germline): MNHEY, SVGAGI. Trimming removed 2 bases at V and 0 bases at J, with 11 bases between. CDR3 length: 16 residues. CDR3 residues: CASSYDAGISGNTIYF. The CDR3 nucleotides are TGTGCCAGCAGTTACGACGCGGGGATCTCTGGAAACACCATATATTTT.

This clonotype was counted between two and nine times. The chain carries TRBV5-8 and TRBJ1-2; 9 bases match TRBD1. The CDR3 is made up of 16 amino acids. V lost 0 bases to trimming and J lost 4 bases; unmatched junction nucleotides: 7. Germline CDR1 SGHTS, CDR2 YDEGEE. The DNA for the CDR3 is TGTGCCAGCAGCTTGGAGACAGGGGGTTATGGCTATGGCTACACCTTC. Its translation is CASSLETGGYGYGYTF.